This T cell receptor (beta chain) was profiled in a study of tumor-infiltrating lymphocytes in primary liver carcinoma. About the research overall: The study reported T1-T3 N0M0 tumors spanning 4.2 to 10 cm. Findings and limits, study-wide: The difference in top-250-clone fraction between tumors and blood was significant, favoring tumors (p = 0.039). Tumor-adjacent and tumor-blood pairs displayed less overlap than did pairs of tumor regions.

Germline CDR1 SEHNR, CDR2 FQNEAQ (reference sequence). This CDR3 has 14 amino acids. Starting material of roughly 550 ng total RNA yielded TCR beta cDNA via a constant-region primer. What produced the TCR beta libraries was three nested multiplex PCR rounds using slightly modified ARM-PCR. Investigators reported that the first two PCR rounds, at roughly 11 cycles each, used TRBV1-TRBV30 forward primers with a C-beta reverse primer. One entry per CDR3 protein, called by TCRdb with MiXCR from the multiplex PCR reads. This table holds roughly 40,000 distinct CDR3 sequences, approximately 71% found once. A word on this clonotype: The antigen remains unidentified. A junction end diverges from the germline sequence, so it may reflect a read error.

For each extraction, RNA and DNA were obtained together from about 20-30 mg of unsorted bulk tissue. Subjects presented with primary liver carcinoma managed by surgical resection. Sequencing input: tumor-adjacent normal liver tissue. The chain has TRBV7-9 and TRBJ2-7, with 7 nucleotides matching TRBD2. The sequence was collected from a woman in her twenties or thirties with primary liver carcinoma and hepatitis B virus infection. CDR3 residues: CAINSGGLSYEQYF. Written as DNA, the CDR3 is TGTGCCATCAACTCGGGAGGCCTCTCCTACGAGCAATACTTC.